Listed below are T cell receptor beta chains from one sample, sequenced in a study of post-analysis software for immune sequencing data. In TCRdb, the PCR reads were re-called with MiXCR into one record per CDR3 protein. The sample lists a few hundred thousand distinct CDR3 sequences, 30% to 45% occurring once. Sequencing used blood. The origin of the receptors is a girl aged 5-17 years with multiple sclerosis. The CDR3 runs from the conserved cysteine through the conserved F or W. Each record gives: J gene, V gene, CDR3 protein.

j_call: TRBJ2-7; v_call: TRBV2; cdr3_aa: CASRLMASGGPYEQYF
j_call: TRBJ2-5; v_call: TRBV2; cdr3_aa: CASSEGTGRETQYF
j_call: TRBJ2-2; v_call: TRBV29-1; cdr3_aa: CSVEGAGELFF
j_call: TRBJ1-2; v_call: TRBV5-1; cdr3_aa: CASSGRTESGDGYTF
j_call: TRBJ1-6; v_call: TRBV12-3/TRBV12-4; cdr3_aa: CASRPGASYNSPLHF
j_call: TRBJ2-1; v_call: TRBV20-1; cdr3_aa: CSARDFQGRGDGEQFF
j_call: TRBJ2-3; v_call: TRBV29-1; cdr3_aa: CSATASTDTQYF
j_call: TRBJ2-1; v_call: TRBV5-1; cdr3_aa: CASSFGQEASNEQFF
j_call: TRBJ2-7; v_call: TRBV20-1; cdr3_aa: CSASSPRLDAGEQYF
j_call: TRBJ1-6; v_call: TRBV11-2; cdr3_aa: CASGGQGPSPLHF
j_call: TRBJ1-6; v_call: TRBV5-1; cdr3_aa: CASSLVARGIGNSPLHF
j_call: TRBJ2-4; v_call: TRBV30; cdr3_aa: CAWSPTAGAKNIQYF
j_call: TRBJ2-7; v_call: TRBV27; cdr3_aa: CASSLYGRGGEQYF
j_call: TRBJ2-5; v_call: TRBV29-1; cdr3_aa: CSVGPRDTPETQYF
j_call: TRBJ1-2; v_call: TRBV19; cdr3_aa: CASSPGPGPYGYTF
j_call: TRBJ2-2; v_call: TRBV5-6; cdr3_aa: CASSFGRPTGELFF
j_call: -; v_call: TRBV6-7; cdr3_aa: CASSLPRRALETQYF
j_call: TRBJ2-7; v_call: TRBV15; cdr3_aa: CATSSRDRANEQYF
j_call: TRBJ2-1; v_call: TRBV28; cdr3_aa: CASSLSDEAQFF
j_call: TRBJ2-3; v_call: TRBV6-2/TRBV6-3; cdr3_aa: CASSPRLATSTDTQYF
j_call: TRBJ1-2; v_call: TRBV7-9; cdr3_aa: CASSQSDRALHGYTF
j_call: TRBJ2-3; v_call: TRBV7-9; cdr3_aa: CASSSGLAEDTQYF
j_call: TRBJ1-2; v_call: TRBV10-3; cdr3_aa: CAISESARGVDGYTF
j_call: TRBJ2-1; v_call: TRBV28; cdr3_aa: CASSSPYEQFF
j_call: TRBJ2-3; v_call: TRBV2; cdr3_aa: CARRGGYF
j_call: TRBJ1-5; v_call: TRBV28; cdr3_aa: CASSDTGDRQPQHF
j_call: TRBJ2-1; v_call: TRBV27; cdr3_aa: CASSLDWSSYNEQFF
j_call: TRBJ1-2; v_call: TRBV25-1; cdr3_aa: CASSEDGYGYTF
j_call: TRBJ1-1; v_call: TRBV20-1; cdr3_aa: CSARDSRGHTEAFF
j_call: TRBJ1-1; v_call: TRBV5-1; cdr3_aa: CASSLEFVNTEAFF
j_call: TRBJ1-4; v_call: TRBV9; cdr3_aa: CASSVGQGISEKLFF
j_call: TRBJ2-3; v_call: TRBV5-1; cdr3_aa: CASSLLAGETDTQYF
j_call: TRBJ1-2; v_call: TRBV12-3/TRBV12-4; cdr3_aa: CASTMGQGATYGYTF
j_call: TRBJ2-5; v_call: TRBV7-6; cdr3_aa: CASRKGLRAEETQYF
j_call: TRBJ1-1; v_call: TRBV9; cdr3_aa: CASSVGTGVVAFF
j_call: TRBJ2-3; v_call: TRBV6-1; cdr3_aa: CASTDLTGPDTQYF
j_call: TRBJ1-4; v_call: TRBV27; cdr3_aa: CASSDAGRGGEKLFF
j_call: TRBJ1-6; v_call: TRBV9; cdr3_aa: CASSQGGRESPLHF
j_call: TRBJ2-2; v_call: TRBV6-5; cdr3_aa: CASSHTGGGAGELFF
j_call: TRBJ1-1; v_call: TRBV5-1; cdr3_aa: CASSSGTRNTEAFF
j_call: TRBJ2-3; v_call: TRBV21-1; cdr3_aa: CASSKAPFFSGASGYTDTQYF
j_call: TRBJ2-1; v_call: TRBV10-3; cdr3_aa: CAISGAQDEQFF
j_call: TRBJ1-5; v_call: TRBV4-1; cdr3_aa: CASSQDGLGEKHF
j_call: TRBJ1-5; v_call: TRBV5-1; cdr3_aa: CASPNQPQHF
j_call: TRBJ1-6; v_call: TRBV7-8; cdr3_aa: CASSSTRNSPLHF
j_call: TRBJ2-1; v_call: TRBV7-8; cdr3_aa: CASSPHTGVTYNEQFF
j_call: TRBJ2-7; v_call: TRBV4-1; cdr3_aa: CASSQESTEHSYEQYF
j_call: TRBJ2-1; v_call: TRBV5-1; cdr3_aa: CASSLGQGGDEQFF
j_call: TRBJ2-7; v_call: TRBV20-1; cdr3_aa: CSATAPAVSSYEQYF
j_call: TRBJ2-1; v_call: TRBV5-1; cdr3_aa: CASSTGTSRDNEQFF
j_call: TRBJ1-1; v_call: TRBV29-1; cdr3_aa: CSADLLPGNTEAFF
j_call: TRBJ1-4; v_call: TRBV28; cdr3_aa: CASSLKAARPNEKLFF
j_call: TRBJ2-1; v_call: TRBV19; cdr3_aa: CASSTISEQFF
j_call: TRBJ2-5; v_call: TRBV10-3; cdr3_aa: CAISRDSQETQYF
j_call: TRBJ2-3; v_call: TRBV5-1; cdr3_aa: CASRPTAQGDTQYF
j_call: TRBJ2-1; v_call: TRBV6-1; cdr3_aa: CASTPPRGREPNNEQFF
j_call: TRBJ2-7; v_call: TRBV9; cdr3_aa: CASSATSIEDEQYF
j_call: TRBJ2-2; v_call: TRBV10-3; cdr3_aa: CAIRAGLATTGELFF
j_call: TRBJ2-2; v_call: TRBV9; cdr3_aa: CASSVGTGPGSGELFF
j_call: TRBJ1-3; v_call: TRBV3-1; cdr3_aa: CASSRPGQGVPSGNTIYF